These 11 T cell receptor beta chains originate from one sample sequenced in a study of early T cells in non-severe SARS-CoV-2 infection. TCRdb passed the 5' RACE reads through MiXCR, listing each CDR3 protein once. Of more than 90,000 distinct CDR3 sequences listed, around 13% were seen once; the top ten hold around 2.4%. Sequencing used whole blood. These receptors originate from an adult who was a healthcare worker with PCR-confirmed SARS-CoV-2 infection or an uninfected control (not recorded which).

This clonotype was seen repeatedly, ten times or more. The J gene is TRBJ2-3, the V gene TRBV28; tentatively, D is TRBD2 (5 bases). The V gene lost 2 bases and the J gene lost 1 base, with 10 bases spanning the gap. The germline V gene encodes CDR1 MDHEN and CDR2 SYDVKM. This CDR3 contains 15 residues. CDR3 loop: CASSLGLPRTDTQYF. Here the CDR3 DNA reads TGTGCCAGCAGTTTAGGACTTCCTCGCACAGATACGCAGTATTTT. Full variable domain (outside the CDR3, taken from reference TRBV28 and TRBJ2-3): DVKVTQSSRYLVKRTGEKVFLECVQDMDHENMFWYRQDPGLGLRLIYFSYDVKMKEKGDIPEGYSVSREKKERFSLILESASTNQTSMYLCASSLGLPRTDTQYFGPGTRLTVL.

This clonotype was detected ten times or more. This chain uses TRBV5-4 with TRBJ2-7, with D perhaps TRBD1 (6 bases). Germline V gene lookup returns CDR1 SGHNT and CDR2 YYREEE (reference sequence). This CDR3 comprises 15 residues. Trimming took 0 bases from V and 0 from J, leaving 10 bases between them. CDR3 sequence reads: CASSLEQGHSYEQYF. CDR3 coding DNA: TGTGCCAGCAGCTTGGAACAGGGACACTCCTACGAGCAGTACTTC.

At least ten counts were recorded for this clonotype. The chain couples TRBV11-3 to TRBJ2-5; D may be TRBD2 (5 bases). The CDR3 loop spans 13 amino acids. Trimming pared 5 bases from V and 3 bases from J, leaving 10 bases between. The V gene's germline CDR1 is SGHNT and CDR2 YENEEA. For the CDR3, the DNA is TGTGCCAGCAGCCCGGACTGGGAAGAGACCCAGTACTTC. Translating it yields CASSPDWEETQYF.

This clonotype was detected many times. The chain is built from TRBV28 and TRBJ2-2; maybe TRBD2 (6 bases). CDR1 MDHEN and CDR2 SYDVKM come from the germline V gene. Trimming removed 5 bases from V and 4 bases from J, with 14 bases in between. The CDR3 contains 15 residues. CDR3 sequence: CASSATWRGTGELFF. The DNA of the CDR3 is TGTGCCAGCAGTGCGACCTGGAGGGGCACCGGGGAGCTGTTTTTT.

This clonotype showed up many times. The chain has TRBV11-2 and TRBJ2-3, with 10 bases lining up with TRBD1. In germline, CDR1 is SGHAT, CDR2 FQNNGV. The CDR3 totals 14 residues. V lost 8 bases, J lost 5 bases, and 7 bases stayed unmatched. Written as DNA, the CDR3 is TGTGCCAGCCGAGGGACAGGGGTGGTAGATACGCAGTATTTT. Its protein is CASRGTGVVDTQYF.

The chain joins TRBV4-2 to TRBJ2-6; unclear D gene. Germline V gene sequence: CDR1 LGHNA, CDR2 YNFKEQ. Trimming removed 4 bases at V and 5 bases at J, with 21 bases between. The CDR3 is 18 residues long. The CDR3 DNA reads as TGTGCCAGCAGCCGGGGAAGAACAGAATACAGCTGGGCCAACGTCCTGACTTTC. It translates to CASSRGRTEYSWANVLTF.

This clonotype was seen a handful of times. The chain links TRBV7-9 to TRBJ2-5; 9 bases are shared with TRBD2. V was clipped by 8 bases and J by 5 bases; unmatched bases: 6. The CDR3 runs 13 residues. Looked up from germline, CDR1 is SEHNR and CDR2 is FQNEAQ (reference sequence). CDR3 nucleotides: TGTGCCAGCCAAGGGACTAGCAGGGAGACCCAGTACTTC. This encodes CASQGTSRETQYF.

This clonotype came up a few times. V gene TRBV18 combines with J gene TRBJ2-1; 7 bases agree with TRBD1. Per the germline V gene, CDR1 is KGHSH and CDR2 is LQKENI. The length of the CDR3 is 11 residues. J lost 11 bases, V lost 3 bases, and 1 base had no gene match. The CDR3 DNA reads TGTGCCAGCTCACCGGGACAGCAGCAGTTCTTC. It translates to CASSPGQQQFF.

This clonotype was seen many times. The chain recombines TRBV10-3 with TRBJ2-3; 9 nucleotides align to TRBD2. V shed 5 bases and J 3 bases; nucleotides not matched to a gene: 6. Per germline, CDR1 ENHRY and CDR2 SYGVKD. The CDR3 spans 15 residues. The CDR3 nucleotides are TGTGCCATCAGTTTAGCGGGGGACCCTACAGATACGCAGTATTTT. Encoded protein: CAISLAGDPTDTQYF.

CDR3 nucleotides: TGCGCCAGCAGCTTGAGGTCGGAAAGTGAGCAGTTCTTC. This codes for CASSLRSESEQFF. The V and J genes are TRBV5-1 and TRBJ2-1; D is unresolved. The CDR3 contains 13 residues. CDR1 SGHRS and CDR2 YFSETQ come from the germline V gene. Between the trimmed V and J ends, which lost 1 base and 9 bases, there was a span of 11 bases.

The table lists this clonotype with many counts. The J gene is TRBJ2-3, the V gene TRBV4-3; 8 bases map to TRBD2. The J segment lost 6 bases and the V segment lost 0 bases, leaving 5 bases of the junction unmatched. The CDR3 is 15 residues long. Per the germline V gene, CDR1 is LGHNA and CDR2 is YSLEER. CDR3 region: CASSQDLTSVDTQYF. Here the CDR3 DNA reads TGCGCCAGCAGCCAAGATTTGACTAGCGTTGATACGCAGTATTTT.